This T cell receptor beta chain comes out of a study of type 1 regulatory T cells. Study-level background: T-allo10 is an in vitro-generated, Tr1-enriched CD4 T cell product specific for alloantigen.

V lost 2 bases and J lost 2, with 9 bases in between. The CDR3 consists of 14 residues. CDR1 and CDR2 (germline): SGHAT, FQNNGV. TCRdb itself ran the reads through MiXCR, one entry per CDR3 protein. The sample yields 80,000 to 100,000 distinct CDR3 sequences, roughly a third seen once. In this sample, this clonotype turned up a few times. The rearrangement uses TRBV11-2 and TRBJ2-5; no definite D call. This sequence was found in a human donor in good health. The sequenced material came from CD4+ T cells, either the whole sample or a sorted fraction (not recorded which). CDR3: CASSLIPGQETQYF. The DNA of the CDR3 is TGTGCCAGCAGCTTAATCCCAGGACAAGAGACCCAGTACTTC.